The entry below describes one TCR beta chain. Its antigen is unidentified. These data originate in a study of vaccination and CD4 T cells after COVID-19. General study results and limits: The median SARS-CoV-2-reactive clonotype number increased from about 20 to 38, without statistical significance.

With the Oncomine TCR Beta short-read assay, DNA from cultured CD4+ T cells was sequenced. Genomic DNA extraction was carried out from cultured CD4+ T cells. TCRdb called the PCR reads again in MiXCR, with one record for every CDR3 protein. This table has 7,000 to 9,500 distinct CDR3 sequences, approximately 38% appearing once. Treatment given: roughly nine-day PBMC culture with coronavirus spike peptide pools or control peptides (ViraFEST assay). Gathering of the CD4+ T cells, from the unexposed donor, took place before the COVID-19 pandemic (2011-2018). This CDR3 comprises 18 residues. The gene calls are TRBV21-1 and TRBJ2-2; the D call in the table, TRBD1, was not verified against the DNA. TRBV21-1 is a pseudogene segment. The clonotype was recovered from a human donor in good health. The sequencing input was CD4+ T cells from blood, cultured in vitro. The CDR3 sequence: CASKERGTGLGWPGELFF. The CDR3 region has the DNA TGTGCCAGCAAGGAAAGAGGGACAGGGTTAGGCTGGCCCGGGGAGCTGTTTTTT.